These 8 T cell receptor beta chains originate from one sample sequenced in a study of cytomegalovirus exposure and HLA in healthy donors. PCR was performed using 60 Vbeta and 13 Jbeta primers. Libraries were prepared by immunoSEQ multiplex PCR; TCRdb keeps only in-frame clonotypes and omits some of them. The sample table sets out approximately 180,000 clones. Sequences were obtained from PBMCs. Receptors originate from a man aged 25-45 years in good health and CMV-seronegative.

The V gene is TRBV19, the J gene TRBJ1-5, with 8 nucleotides matching TRBD1. This CDR3 has 17 amino acids. The trim removed 5 bases at V and 9 bases at J, leaving 18 bases unmatched. Germline CDR1 is LNHDA and CDR2 is SQIVND (reference sequence). In DNA, the CDR3 is TGTGCCAGTAGTCCGTGGGGCAGGGGGCTACCTTTGGCGCCCCAGCATTTT. Its protein is CASSPWGRGLPLAPQHF.

The rearrangement joins TRBV11-3 to TRBJ1-2; tentatively, D is TRBD1 (6 bases). The germline CDR1 and CDR2 sequences are SGHNT and YENEEA. The CDR3 length is 14 residues. Trimming removed 5 bases from V and 3 bases from J, with 13 bases in between. CDR3 residues: CASSVTGSDYGYTF. CDR3 in DNA: TGTGCCAGCAGCGTTACAGGGTCGGACTATGGCTACACCTTC.

The rearrangement uses TRBV5-1 and TRBJ2-1, with 8 bases fitting TRBD1. This CDR3 region has 14 residues. CDR1 is SGHRS and CDR2 is YFSETQ in the germline V gene. V trimming: 5 bases; J trimming: 8 bases; junction bases outside the gene matches: 9. Here the CDR3 DNA reads TGCGCCAGCAGAACAGCCTTGACAGGGGATGAGCAGTTCTTC. This gives the protein CASRTALTGDEQFF.

The V gene is TRBV7-2, the J gene TRBJ1-3; TRBD1 might be the D (5 bases). The CDR3 has 13 amino acids. Germline assignment: CDR1 SGHTA and CDR2 FQGNSA. The ends were cut back, 5 bases at V and 2 bases at J, with 7 bases in the middle. This CDR3 is CASSQGPGNTIYF. CDR3 DNA sequence: TGTGCCAGCAGCCAGGGTCCTGGAAACACCATATATTTT.

The gene calls are TRBV6-1 and TRBJ1-1; D unresolved. The CDR3 is 15 amino acids. Trimming left V 2 bases short and J 0 bases short, with 10 bases between. Germline assignment: CDR1 MNHNS and CDR2 SASEGT. The CDR3: CASSEFGGMNTEAFF. For the CDR3, the DNA is TGTGCCAGCAGTGAATTTGGCGGTATGAACACTGAAGCTTTCTTT.

The chain employs TRBV7-3 and TRBJ2-7; tentative D call: TRBD2 (5 bases). In germline, CDR1 is SGHTA, CDR2 FQGTGA. The CDR3 sequence is 11 residues long. Trimming shortened V by 10 bases and J by 12 bases, and 19 bases separated the two germline ends. CDR3 DNA: TGTGCCAACTCAGCGGCGCTTTACGTGTACTTC. It encodes CANSAALYVYF.

The chain combines TRBV19 with TRBJ2-4; weak D call: TRBD1 (5 bases). The ends were cut back, 3 bases at V and 3 bases at J, with 12 bases in the middle. The CDR3 runs 15 residues. The germline V gene has CDR1 LNHDA and CDR2 SQIVND (reference sequence). Here the CDR3 reads CASSMSQGLKNIQYF. The DNA for the CDR3 is TGTGCCAGTAGTATGTCCCAGGGCCTCAAAAACATTCAGTACTTC.

In DNA form, the CDR3 reads TGTGCCAGCAGCCGGGGACTAGCGTTTGGGGAGACCCAGTACTTC. It codes for CASSRGLAFGETQYF. The J gene is TRBJ2-5, the V gene TRBV7-2, with 10 nucleotides matching TRBD2. Germline trimming cut 5 bases from V and 5 bases from J; bases unmatched to any gene: 8. The CDR3 consists of 15 residues. Germline assignment: CDR1 SGHTA and CDR2 FQGNSA.